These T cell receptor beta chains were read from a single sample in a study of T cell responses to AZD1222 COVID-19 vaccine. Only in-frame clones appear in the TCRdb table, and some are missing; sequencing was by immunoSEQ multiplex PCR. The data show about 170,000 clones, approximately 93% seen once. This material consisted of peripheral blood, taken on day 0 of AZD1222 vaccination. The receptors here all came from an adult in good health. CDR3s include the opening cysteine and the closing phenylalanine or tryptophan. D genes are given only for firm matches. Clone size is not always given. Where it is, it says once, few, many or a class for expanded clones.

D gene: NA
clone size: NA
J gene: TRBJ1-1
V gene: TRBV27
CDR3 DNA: TGTGCCAGCAGGAAGGTCCCCACTGAAGCTTTCTTT
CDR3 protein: CASRKVPTEAFF

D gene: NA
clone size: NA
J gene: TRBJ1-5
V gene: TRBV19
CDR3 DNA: TGTGCCAGTAGCGGCGATAATCAGCCCCAGCATTTT
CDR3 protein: CASSGDNQPQHF

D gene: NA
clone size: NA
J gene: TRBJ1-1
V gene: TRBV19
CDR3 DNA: TGTGCCAGTGCAAACAGGGAGATACTTTCGAACACTGAAGCTTTCTTT
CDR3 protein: CASANREILSNTEAFF

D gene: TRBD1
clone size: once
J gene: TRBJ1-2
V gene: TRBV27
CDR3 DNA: TGTGCCAGCAGCAACAGGGGCGGTGTCTATGGCTACACCTTC
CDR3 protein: CASSNRGGVYGYTF

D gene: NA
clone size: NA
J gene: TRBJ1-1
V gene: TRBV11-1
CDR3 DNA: TGTGCCAGCAGCCTAAGGTGGGAGGGGGACACTGAAGCTTTCTTT
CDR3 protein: CASSLRWEGDTEAFF

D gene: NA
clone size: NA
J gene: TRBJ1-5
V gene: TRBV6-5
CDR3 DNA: TGTGCCAGCAGGAGGACAGACATTAGCAATCAGCCCCAGCATTTT
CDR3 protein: CASRRTDISNQPQHF

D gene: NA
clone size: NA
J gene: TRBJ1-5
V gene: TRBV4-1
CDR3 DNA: TGCGCCAGCAGCCAAGAGTATTATAGCAATCAGCCCCAGCATTTT
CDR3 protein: CASSQEYYSNQPQHF

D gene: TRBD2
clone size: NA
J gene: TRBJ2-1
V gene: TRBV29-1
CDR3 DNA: TGCAGCGTTGCGTATAGCGGGAGGGCCCAACATGAGCAGTTCTTC
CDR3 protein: CSVAYSGRAQHEQFF

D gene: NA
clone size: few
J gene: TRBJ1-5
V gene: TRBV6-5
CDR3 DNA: TGTGCCAGCAGTCGGGACACCGCGGGGTATCAGCCCCAGCATTTT
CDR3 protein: CASSRDTAGYQPQHF

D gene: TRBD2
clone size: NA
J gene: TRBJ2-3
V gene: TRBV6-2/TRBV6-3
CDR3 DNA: TGTGCCAGCAGTTACGAAGCGGGAGGGGGAACAGATACGCAGTATTTT
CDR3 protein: CASSYEAGGGTDTQYF

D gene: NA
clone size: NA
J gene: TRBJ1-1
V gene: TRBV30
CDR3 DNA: TGTGCCTGGAACGATGGCAGCTACACTGAAGCTTTCTTT
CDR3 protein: CAWNDGSYTEAFF

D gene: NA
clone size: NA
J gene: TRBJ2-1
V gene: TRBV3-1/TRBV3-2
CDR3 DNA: TGTGCCAGCAGCCAAGATCTCACTAGCCGGTTAAACAATGAGCAGTTCTTC
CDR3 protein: CASSQDLTSRLNNEQFF

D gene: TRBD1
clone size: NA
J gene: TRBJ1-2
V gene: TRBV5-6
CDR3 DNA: TGTGCCAGCAGCTTGGCGGGACAGGGCCTTGGCTACACCTTC
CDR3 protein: CASSLAGQGLGYTF

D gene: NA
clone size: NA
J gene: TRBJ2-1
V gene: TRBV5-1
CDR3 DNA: TGCGCCAGCAGCCCCCGGGGTCTCCGGGTGTTCAATGAGCAGTTCTTC
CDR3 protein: CASSPRGLRVFNEQFF

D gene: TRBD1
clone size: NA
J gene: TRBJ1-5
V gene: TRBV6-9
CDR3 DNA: TGTGCCAGCAGCCCAACAGGGGACAGTCAGCCCCAGCATTTT
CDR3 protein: CASSPTGDSQPQHF